The T cell receptor (beta chain) described here comes from a study of read filtering for tumor transcriptome and immune sequencing. The library was built from approximately 400 ng RNA with molecular barcoded adaptors for alpha/delta and beta/gamma chains. One entry per CDR3 protein results from TCRdb running MiXCR on the reads. The table includes roughly 60,000 distinct CDR3 sequences, roughly 20% detected once. Many counts were recorded for this clonotype. The length of the CDR3 is 15 residues. Per the germline V gene, CDR1 is DFQATT and CDR2 is SNEGSKA (reference sequence). Trimming removed 6 bases from V and 0 bases from J, with 12 bases in between.

The receptor comes from a donor at least 40 years old with multiple myeloma. The J gene is TRBJ1-6, the V gene TRBV20-1; TRBD1 might be the D (5 bases). The specimen was a population of CD138-negative cells sorted from bone marrow. CDR3 in amino acids: CSARESLSYNSPLHF. The CDR3 region has the DNA TGCAGTGCCAGGGAGTCCCTCTCCTATAATTCACCCCTCCACTTT.